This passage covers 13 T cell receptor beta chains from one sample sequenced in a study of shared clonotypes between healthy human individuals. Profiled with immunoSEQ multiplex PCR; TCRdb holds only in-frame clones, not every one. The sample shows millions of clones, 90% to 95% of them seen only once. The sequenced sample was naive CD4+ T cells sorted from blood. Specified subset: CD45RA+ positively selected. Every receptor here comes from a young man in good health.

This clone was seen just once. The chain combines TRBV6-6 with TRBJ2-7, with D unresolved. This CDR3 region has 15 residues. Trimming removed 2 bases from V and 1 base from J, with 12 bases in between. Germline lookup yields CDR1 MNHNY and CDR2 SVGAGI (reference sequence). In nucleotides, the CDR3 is TGTGCCAGCAGTTACGGGCTAGGGCAGTCCTACGAGCAGTACTTC. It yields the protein CASSYGLGQSYEQYF.

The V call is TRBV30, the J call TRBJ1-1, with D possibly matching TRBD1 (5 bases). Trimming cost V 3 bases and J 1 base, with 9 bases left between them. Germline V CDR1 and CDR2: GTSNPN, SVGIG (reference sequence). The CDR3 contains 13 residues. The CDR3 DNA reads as TGTGCCTGGAGGGATCAGGGGAACACTGAAGCTTTCTTT. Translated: CAWRDQGNTEAFF.

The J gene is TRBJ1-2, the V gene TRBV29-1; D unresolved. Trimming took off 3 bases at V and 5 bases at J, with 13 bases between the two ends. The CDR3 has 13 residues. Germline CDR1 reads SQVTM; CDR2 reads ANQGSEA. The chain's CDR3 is CSVEHTFRYGYTF. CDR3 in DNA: TGCAGCGTTGAGCATACCTTTCGGTATGGCTACACCTTC.

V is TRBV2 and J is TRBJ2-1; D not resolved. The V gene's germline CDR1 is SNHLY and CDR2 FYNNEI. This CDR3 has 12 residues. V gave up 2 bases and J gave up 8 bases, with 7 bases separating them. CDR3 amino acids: CASSENGYEQFF. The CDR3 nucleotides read TGTGCCAGCAGTGAAAATGGGTATGAGCAGTTCTTC.

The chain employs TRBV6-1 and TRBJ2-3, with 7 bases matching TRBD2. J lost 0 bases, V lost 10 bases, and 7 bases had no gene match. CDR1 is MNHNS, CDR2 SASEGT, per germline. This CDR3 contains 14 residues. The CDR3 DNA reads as TGTGCCATTCTAGCGGACCCTAGCACAGATACGCAGTATTTT. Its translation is CAILADPSTDTQYF.

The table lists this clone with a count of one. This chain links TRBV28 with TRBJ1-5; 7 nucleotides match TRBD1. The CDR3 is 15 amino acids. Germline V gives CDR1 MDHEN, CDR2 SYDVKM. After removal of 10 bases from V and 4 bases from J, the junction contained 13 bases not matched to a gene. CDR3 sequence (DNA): TGTGCCACCAGGGGGGAGGGGCTAACTAATCAGCCCCAGCATTTT. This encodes CATRGEGLTNQPQHF.

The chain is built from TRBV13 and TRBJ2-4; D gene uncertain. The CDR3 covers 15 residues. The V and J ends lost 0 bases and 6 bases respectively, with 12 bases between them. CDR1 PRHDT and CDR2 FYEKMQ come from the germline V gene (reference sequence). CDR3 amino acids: CASSLGQQKINIQYF. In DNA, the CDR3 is TGTGCCAGCAGCTTAGGCCAACAAAAAATAAACATTCAGTACTTC. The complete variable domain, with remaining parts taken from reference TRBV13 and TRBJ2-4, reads AAGVIQSPRHLIKEKRETATLKCYPIPRHDTVYWYQQGPGQDPQFLISFYEKMQSDKGSIPDRFSAQQFSDYHSELNMSSLELGDSALYFCASSLGQQKINIQYFGAGTRLSVL.

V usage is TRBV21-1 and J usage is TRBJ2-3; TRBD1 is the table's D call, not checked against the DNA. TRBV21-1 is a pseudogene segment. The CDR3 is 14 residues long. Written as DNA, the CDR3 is TGTGCCAGCAGCAAACCGACTCAGGGAGATACGCAGTATTTT. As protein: CASSKPTQGDTQYF.

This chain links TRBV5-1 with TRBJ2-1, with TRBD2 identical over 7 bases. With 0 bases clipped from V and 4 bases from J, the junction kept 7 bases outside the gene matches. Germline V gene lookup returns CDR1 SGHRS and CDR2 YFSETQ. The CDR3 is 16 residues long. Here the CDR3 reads CASSLGRVAGYNEQFF. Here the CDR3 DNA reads TGCGCCAGCAGCTTGGGGAGGGTAGCGGGTTACAATGAGCAGTTCTTC.

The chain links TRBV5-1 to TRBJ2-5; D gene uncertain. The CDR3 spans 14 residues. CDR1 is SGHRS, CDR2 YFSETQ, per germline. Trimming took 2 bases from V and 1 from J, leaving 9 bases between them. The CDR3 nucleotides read TGCGCCAGCAGCTTATATAGATTCCAAGAGACCCAGTACTTC. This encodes CASSLYRFQETQYF.

The CDR3 loop is CASSQPTSGENIQYF. The DNA for the CDR3 is TGCGCCAGCAGCCAACCGACTAGCGGAGAAAACATTCAGTACTTC. The chain is built from TRBV4-1 and TRBJ2-4; 9 bases fit TRBD2. Trimming took 2 bases from V and 5 from J; bases not matched to a gene: 4. The germline V gene has CDR1 MGHRA and CDR2 YSYEKL. CDR3 size: 15 residues.

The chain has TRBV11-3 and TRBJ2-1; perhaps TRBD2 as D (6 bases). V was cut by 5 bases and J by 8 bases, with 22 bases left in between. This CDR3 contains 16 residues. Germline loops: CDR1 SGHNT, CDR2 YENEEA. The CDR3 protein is CASSLRGGTPFHEQFF. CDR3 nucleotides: TGTGCCAGCAGCCTCCGAGGCGGGACTCCTTTCCATGAGCAGTTCTTC.

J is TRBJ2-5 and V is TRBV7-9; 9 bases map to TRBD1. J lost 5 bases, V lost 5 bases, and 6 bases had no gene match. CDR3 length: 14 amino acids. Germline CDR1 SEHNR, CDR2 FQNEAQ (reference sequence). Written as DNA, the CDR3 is TGTGCCAGCAGCACTACAGGGGGCCGGGAGACCCAGTACTTC. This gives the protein CASSTTGGRETQYF.